This TCR beta chain was observed in a study of CD8 T cells in ankylosing spondylitis. Study outcomes and limitations: Certain motif variants had earlier appeared in reactive arthritis synovial fluid and blood.

TCRdb fed the 5' RACE reads into MiXCR, producing one record per CDR3 protein. The sample lists some 240,000 distinct CDR3 sequences, more than 20% occurring once. The V end lost 5 bases, the J end lost 5 bases, and 15 bases lay between the germline ends. The CDR3 consists of 13 residues. The germline V gene has CDR1 DFQATT and CDR2 SNEGSKA (reference sequence). Note on this clonotype: The antigen is unknown.

The sequenced sample consisted of blood, either unsorted or a sorted T cell fraction (not recorded which). This sequence was found in a male donor with ankylosing spondylitis or in good health (not recorded which). This chain connects TRBV20-1 to TRBJ2-5; D is unclear. CDR3 residues: CSALRRDTETQYF. The CDR3 DNA sequence: TGCAGTGCTCTCCGACGAGACACCGAGACCCAGTACTTC.